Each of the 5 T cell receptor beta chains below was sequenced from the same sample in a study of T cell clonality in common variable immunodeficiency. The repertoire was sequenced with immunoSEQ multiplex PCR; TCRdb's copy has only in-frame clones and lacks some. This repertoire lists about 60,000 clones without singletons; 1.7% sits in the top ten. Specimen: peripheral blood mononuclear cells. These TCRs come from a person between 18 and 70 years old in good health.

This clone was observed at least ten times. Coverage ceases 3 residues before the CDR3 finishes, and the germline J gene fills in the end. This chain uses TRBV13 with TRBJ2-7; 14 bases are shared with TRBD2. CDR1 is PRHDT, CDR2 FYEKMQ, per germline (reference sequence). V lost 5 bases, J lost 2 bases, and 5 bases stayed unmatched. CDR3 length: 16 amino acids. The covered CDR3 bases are TGTGCCAGCAGCGGGACTAGCGGGGGTCCTCCCTACGAG. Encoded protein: CASSGTSGGPPYE. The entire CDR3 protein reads CASSGTSGGPPYEQYF.

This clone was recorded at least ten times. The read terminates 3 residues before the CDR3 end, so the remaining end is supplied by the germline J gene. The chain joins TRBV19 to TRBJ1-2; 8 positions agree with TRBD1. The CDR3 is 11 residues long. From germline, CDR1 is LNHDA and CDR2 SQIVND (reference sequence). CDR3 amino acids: CASSWTGYYTF. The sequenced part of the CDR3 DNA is TGTGCCAGTAGTTGGACAGGGTAC.

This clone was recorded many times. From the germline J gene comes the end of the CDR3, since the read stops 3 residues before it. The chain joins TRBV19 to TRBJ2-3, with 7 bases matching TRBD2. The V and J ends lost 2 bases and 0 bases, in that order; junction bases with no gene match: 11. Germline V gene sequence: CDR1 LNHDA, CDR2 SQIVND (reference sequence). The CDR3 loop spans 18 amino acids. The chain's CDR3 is CASSISGRASGSTDTQYF. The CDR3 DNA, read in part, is TGTGCCAGTAGTATATCTGGTCGGGCTAGCGGTAGCACAGATACG.

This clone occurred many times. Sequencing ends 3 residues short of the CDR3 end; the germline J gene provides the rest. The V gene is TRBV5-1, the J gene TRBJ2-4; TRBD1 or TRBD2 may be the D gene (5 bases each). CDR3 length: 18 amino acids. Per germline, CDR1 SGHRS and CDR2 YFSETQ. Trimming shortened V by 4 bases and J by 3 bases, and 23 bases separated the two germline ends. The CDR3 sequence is CASSEGGRPGRGKNIQYF. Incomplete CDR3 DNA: TGCGCCAGCAGCGAGGGTGGACGGCCGGGAAGGGGCAAAAACATT. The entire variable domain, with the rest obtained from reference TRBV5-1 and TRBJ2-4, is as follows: KAGVTQTPRYLIKTRGQQVTLSCSPISGHRSVSWYQQTPGQGLQFLFEYFSETQRNKGNFPGRFSGRQFSNSRSEMNVSTLELGDSALYLCASSEGGRPGRGKNIQYFGAGTRLSVL.

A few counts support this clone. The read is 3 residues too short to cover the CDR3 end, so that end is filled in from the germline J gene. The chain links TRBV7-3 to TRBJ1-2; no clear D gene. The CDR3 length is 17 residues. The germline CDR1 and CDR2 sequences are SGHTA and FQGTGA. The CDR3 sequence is CASSLTRLAGFTDTYTF. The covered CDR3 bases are TGTGCCAGCAGCTTAACAAGGCTAGCGGGATTCACAGATACC. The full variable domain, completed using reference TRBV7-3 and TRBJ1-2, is GAGVSQTPSNKVTEKGKYVELRCDPISGHTALYWYRQSLGQGPEFLIYFQGTGAADDSGLPNDRFFAVRPEGSVSTLKIQRTERGDSAVYLCASSLTRLAGFTDTYTFGSGTRLTVV.